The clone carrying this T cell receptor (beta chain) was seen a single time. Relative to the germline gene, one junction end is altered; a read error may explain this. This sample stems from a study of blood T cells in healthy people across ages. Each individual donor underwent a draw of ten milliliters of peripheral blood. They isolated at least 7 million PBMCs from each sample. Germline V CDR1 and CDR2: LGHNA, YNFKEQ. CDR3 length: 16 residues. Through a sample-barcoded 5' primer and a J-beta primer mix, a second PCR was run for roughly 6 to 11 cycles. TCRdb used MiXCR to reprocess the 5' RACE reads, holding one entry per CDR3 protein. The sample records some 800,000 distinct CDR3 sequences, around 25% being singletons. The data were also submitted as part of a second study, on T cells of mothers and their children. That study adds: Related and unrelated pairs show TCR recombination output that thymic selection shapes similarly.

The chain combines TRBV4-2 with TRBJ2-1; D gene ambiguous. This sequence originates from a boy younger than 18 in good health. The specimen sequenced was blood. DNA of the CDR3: TGTGCCAGCAGCCAGGATCGGTCCAGCTCCTACAATGGGCAGTTCTTC. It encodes CASSQDRSSSYNGQFF.